The 26 T cell receptor beta chains below come from one sample, sequenced in a study of cytomegalovirus exposure and HLA in healthy donors. The primer mix had 60 Vbeta and 13 Jbeta primers. TCRdb's copy holds only in-frame clones and misses some; the assay was immunoSEQ multiplex PCR. This sample has 100,000 or so clones, with roughly 15% found just once. Sequenced material: PBMCs. The receptors derive from a female donor in good health and CMV-seronegative.

The chain employs TRBV7-6 and TRBJ2-1, with 9 bases fitting TRBD1. The germline V gene has CDR1 SGHVS and CDR2 FNYEAQ. The V gene end was trimmed by 1 base and the J gene end by 4 bases; junction bases not matched to a gene: 11. This CDR3 has 18 amino acids. This CDR3 is CASSLESGTGPGYNEQFF. CDR3 nucleotides: TGTGCCAGCAGCTTAGAATCCGGGACAGGGCCAGGTTACAATGAGCAGTTCTTC.

The chain employs TRBV5-1 and TRBJ2-1, with TRBD1 as a possible D gene (6 bases). Trimming shortened V by 0 bases and J by 5 bases, and 9 bases separated the two germline ends. The V gene's germline CDR1 is SGHRS and CDR2 YFSETQ. CDR3 length equals 14 residues. The CDR3 sequence: CASSLAGADNEQFF. For the CDR3, the DNA is TGCGCCAGCAGCTTGGCAGGGGCCGACAATGAGCAGTTCTTC.

This clone was seen a handful of times. The chain has TRBV5-1 and TRBJ1-6; tentatively, D is TRBD1 (6 bases). CDR1 is SGHRS, CDR2 YFSETQ, per germline. The CDR3 length is 16 residues. Trimming stripped 4 bases from V and 0 bases from J, with 11 bases between. Here the CDR3 reads CASSNDRSSYNSPLHF. CDR3 bases: TGCGCCAGCAGCAATGACAGGAGCTCCTATAATTCACCCCTCCACTTT. The variable domain in full, completed from reference TRBV5-1 and TRBJ1-6, reads KAGVTQTPRYLIKTRGQQVTLSCSPISGHRSVSWYQQTPGQGLQFLFEYFSETQRNKGNFPGRFSGRQFSNSRSEMNVSTLELGDSALYLCASSNDRSSYNSPLHFGNGTRLTVT.

The chain uses TRBV28 and TRBJ1-3; D uncertain. Germline-derived CDR1 and CDR2 are MDHEN and SYDVKM. V gave up 6 bases and J gave up 0 bases, with 15 bases separating them. CDR3 length: 16 amino acids. CDR3 in DNA: TGTGCCAGCAGGTACAATATGGGAGTCTCTGGAAACACCATATATTTT. It specifies CASRYNMGVSGNTIYF.

A few counts support this clone. The V and J genes are TRBV30 and TRBJ2-5; TRBD2 agrees at 8 bases. After removal of 0 bases from V and 2 bases from J, the junction contained 8 bases not matched to a gene. CDR1 GTSNPN and CDR2 SVGIG come from the germline V gene (reference sequence). The CDR3 length is 16 residues. The CDR3 here is CAWSVLARGVQETQYF. CDR3 DNA sequence: TGTGCCTGGAGTGTATTGGCGCGGGGGGTTCAAGAGACCCAGTACTTC.

This clone was counted only a few times. The CDR3 reads CASSPGVSRHTEAFF. CDR3 coding DNA: TGTGCCAGCTCACCCGGGGTAAGTCGCCACACTGAAGCTTTCTTT. This chain links TRBV18 with TRBJ1-1; D is unresolved. The CDR3 totals 15 residues. Trimming cost V 3 bases and J 3 bases, with 14 bases left between them. CDR1 is KGHSH and CDR2 is LQKENI in the germline V gene.

The sample holds a few counts of this clone. The chain has TRBV29-1 and TRBJ1-5, with a weak D call TRBD1 (5 bases). The germline V and J ends were trimmed by 4 bases and 5 bases, with 12 bases remaining between them. The germline V gene has CDR1 SQVTM and CDR2 ANQGSEA. The CDR3 extends over 13 amino acids. CDR3: CSVGRDRDQPQHF. CDR3 bases: TGCAGCGTTGGCCGTGACAGAGATCAGCCCCAGCATTTT.

The chain joins TRBV10-3 to TRBJ1-2, with TRBD1 matching over 8 bases. This CDR3 spans 15 amino acids. The V segment lost 10 bases and the J segment 5 bases; nucleotides outside the gene matches: 15. Per germline, CDR1 ENHRY and CDR2 SYGVKD. In DNA form, the CDR3 reads TGTGCCACAAACCCCCAGGACAGGGACTTTTATGGCTACACCTTC. Translation gives CATNPQDRDFYGYTF.

In its sample, this clone was seen a few times. The chain employs TRBV2 and TRBJ1-5, with 9 bases identical to TRBD1. V trimming: 7 bases; J trimming: 3 bases; junction bases outside the gene matches: 7. Germline V gene sequence: CDR1 SNHLY, CDR2 FYNNEI. The CDR3 has 15 amino acids. The CDR3 here is CASTRDRVDNQPQHF. CDR3 coding DNA: TGTGCCAGCACGAGGGACAGGGTCGACAATCAGCCCCAGCATTTT.

This clone was picked up a small number of times. This chain uses TRBV7-9 with TRBJ1-1; TRBD1 matches 8 bases. The CDR3 has 13 residues. Germline V gene lookup returns CDR1 SEHNR and CDR2 FQNEAQ (reference sequence). With V trimmed by 4 bases and J by 11 bases, 9 bases remained unmatched. The CDR3 nucleotides are TGTGCCAGCAGCTGGGGACAGGCGGGTGGGGCTTTCTTT. It encodes CASSWGQAGGAFF.

This clone was observed a handful of times. One junction end does not reproduce the germline sequence, and a read error may be involved. The J gene is TRBJ2-7, the V gene TRBV7-7, with D maybe TRBD2 (6 bases). CDR1 SSHAT and CDR2 FNYEAQ come from the germline V gene (reference sequence). The CDR3 is 13 amino acids. CDR3 in DNA: TGTGCTAGCAGCCGGGACTCCCTTTCTGAGCAGTACTTC. Translated: CASSRDSLSEQYF.

In its sample, this clone was seen a few times. This rearrangement joins TRBV7-2 to TRBJ1-6; unclear D gene. The CDR3 loop spans 13 amino acids. Germline lookup yields CDR1 SGHTA and CDR2 FQGNSA. V was clipped by 5 bases and J by 10 bases, with 12 bases between them. CDR3 loop: CASSAAGGSPLHF. The CDR3 nucleotides are TGTGCCAGCAGCGCCGCAGGAGGGTCACCCCTCCACTTT.

The chain carries TRBV6-5 and TRBJ1-4; 7 bases map to TRBD1. Germline V gene sequence: CDR1 MNHEY, CDR2 SVGAGI. V was clipped by 6 bases and J by 6 bases; unmatched bases: 7. This CDR3 region has 14 residues. CDR3 coding DNA: TGTGCCAGCAGACCACAGGGGATGTATGAAAAACTGTTTTTT. It specifies CASRPQGMYEKLFF.

This clone was detected a few times. This sequence joins TRBV7-8 and TRBJ2-1; D gene unclear. Germline V CDR1 and CDR2: SGHVS, FQNEAQ. Trimming shortened V by 1 base and J by 8 bases, and 3 bases separated the two germline ends. CDR3 size: 11 residues. The CDR3 coding sequence is TGTGCCAGCAGCTTAGAGCATGAGCAGTTCTTC. It is translated as CASSLEHEQFF.

This clone was seen more than once but under ten times. The chain carries TRBV19 and TRBJ2-7, with 11 bases identical to TRBD1. From germline, CDR1 is LNHDA and CDR2 SQIVND (reference sequence). The V gene end was trimmed by 7 bases and the J gene end by 7 bases; junction bases not matched to a gene: 3. The CDR3 is 12 amino acids. CDR3 sequence (DNA): TGTGCCAGTACGGACAGGGGGCATGAGCAGTACTTC. This gives the protein CASTDRGHEQYF.

This clone was seen a few times. Here the CDR3 reads CSVAGTGKANYGYTF. CDR3 DNA sequence: TGCAGCGTGGCTGGGACAGGCAAAGCTAACTATGGCTACACCTTC. This chain connects TRBV29-1 to TRBJ1-2; 8 bases fit TRBD1. Unmatched junction bases numbered 9, after V lost 6 bases and J lost 0 bases. CDR3 length: 15 amino acids. Per germline, CDR1 SQVTM and CDR2 ANQGSEA.

This clone was seen only a few times. The V call is TRBV30, the J call TRBJ1-2, with D tentatively TRBD1 (5 bases). CDR3 size: 14 residues. The germline V gene has CDR1 GTSNPN and CDR2 SVGIG (reference sequence). V dropped 6 bases and J dropped 4 bases, with 18 bases sitting between them. CDR3 DNA sequence: TGTGCCTGTACGACAGCCCCGGGTAGCTATGGCTACACCTTC. Its protein is CACTTAPGSYGYTF.

The chain combines TRBV7-9 with TRBJ2-1; TRBD2 matches at 9 bases. The CDR3 totals 18 residues. V gave up 5 bases and J gave up 5 bases; unmatched junction bases: 16. CDR1 and CDR2 (germline): SEHNR, FQNEAQ (reference sequence). The CDR3 nucleotides are TGTGCCAGCAGCCCCGTTATTGGATTAGCGGGAGCGCACAATGAGCAGTTCTTC. Amino acid sequence: CASSPVIGLAGAHNEQFF.

The chain has TRBV9 and TRBJ2-3; 12 bases align to TRBD2. CDR1 is SGDLS, CDR2 YYNGEE, per germline. Unmatched junction bases numbered 6, after V lost 4 bases and J lost 0 bases. CDR3 length equals 17 residues. The CDR3 is CASSPGTSGFSTDTQYF. DNA for the CDR3: TGTGCCAGCAGCCCGGGGACTAGCGGGTTTAGCACAGATACGCAGTATTTT.

This CDR3 is CASSLWRESYEQYF. The CDR3 DNA reads TGTGCCAGCAGTTTATGGCGGGAGAGCTACGAGCAGTACTTC. This chain links TRBV27 with TRBJ2-7; TRBD2 agrees at 7 bases. Per the germline V gene, CDR1 is MNHEY and CDR2 is SMNVEV (reference sequence). The CDR3 length is 14 residues. V dropped 1 base and J dropped 3; count of bases not matched to a gene: 3.

This chain connects TRBV5-1 to TRBJ1-1; 10 positions agree with TRBD1. This CDR3 has 15 residues. V lost 6 bases to trimming and J lost 5 bases; unmatched junction nucleotides: 10. Germline V CDR1 and CDR2: SGHRS, YFSETQ. The CDR3 sequence is CASTYDRGRGTEAFF. DNA for the CDR3: TGCGCCAGCACCTACGACAGGGGGCGGGGTACTGAAGCTTTCTTT.

The chain joins TRBV4-3 to TRBJ1-1; maybe TRBD1 (5 bases). Germline V gene data show CDR1 as LGHNA and CDR2 as YSLEER. Trimming left V 3 bases short and J 4 bases short, with 12 bases between. CDR3 length: 14 residues. The DNA of the CDR3 is TGCGCCAGCAGCCACGACAGAACGTCCACTGAAGCTTTCTTT. As protein: CASSHDRTSTEAFF.

This chain joins TRBV2 and TRBJ2-7, with D perhaps TRBD2 (5 bases). The CDR3 runs 12 residues. CDR1 and CDR2 from the germline V gene are SNHLY and FYNNEI. Trimming removed 10 bases at V and 7 bases at J, with 17 bases between. The CDR3 region is CATFARVREQYF. The CDR3 nucleotides are TGTGCCACTTTTGCGAGGGTGAGGGAGCAGTACTTC.

This sequence joins TRBV6-1 and TRBJ2-7; D is perhaps TRBD1 (5 bases). Germline CDR1 and CDR2: MNHNS and SASEGT. The ends were cut back, 4 bases at V and 3 bases at J, with 10 bases in the middle. The CDR3 contains 13 residues. The DNA for the CDR3 is TGTGCCAGCAGTGTAGGGGTTCTCTACGAGCAGTACTTC. This gives the protein CASSVGVLYEQYF.

This clone was counted between two and nine times. The chain carries TRBV9 and TRBJ1-1; D remains ambiguous. V lost 4 bases and J lost 5, with 6 bases in between. Germline V gene data show CDR1 as SGDLS and CDR2 as YYNGEE. The CDR3 loop spans 11 amino acids. The CDR3 protein is CASSPVTEAFF. The CDR3 DNA sequence: TGTGCCAGCAGCCCAGTAACTGAAGCTTTCTTT. Using reference TRBV9 and TRBJ1-1 for the parts outside the CDR3, the full variable domain is DSGVTQTPKHLITATGQRVTLRCSPRSGDLSVYWYQQSLDQGLQFLIQYYNGEERAKGNILERFSAQQFPDLHSELNLSSLELGDSALYFCASSPVTEAFFGQGTRLTVV.

With respect to this clone: Its ends do not fully match the called genes, so a read error is possible. J is TRBJ1-2 and V is TRBV30; tentatively, D is TRBD1 (6 bases). The V gene's germline CDR1 is GTSNPN and CDR2 SVGIG (reference sequence). The CDR3 covers 12 residues. CDR3 residues: CAWETGPYGYPF. The CDR3 coding sequence is TGTGCCTGGGAGACAGGCCCCTATGGCTACCCCTTC.